One sample yielded the 31 T cell receptor beta chains listed below, sequenced in a study of shared clonotypes between healthy human individuals. TCRdb's table, derived via immunoSEQ multiplex PCR, lists solely in-frame clones and lacks some. The table includes about half a million clones, 65% to 85% detected once. The sample taken for sequencing was PBMCs. The receptor source for this set is a woman aged 40-49 years in good health. Some clones in this sample may be carry-over from other donors' samples.

The rearrangement joins TRBV7-8 to TRBJ2-7; the D is unclear. CDR3 length: 11 amino acids. V lost 5 bases to trimming and J lost 2 bases, with 4 bases between them. Germline V CDR1 and CDR2: SGHVS, FQNEAQ. The CDR3, as DNA: TGTGCCAGCAGCCCTACCTACGAGCAGTACTTC. Encoded protein: CASSPTYEQYF.

J is TRBJ2-7 and V is TRBV2, with 10 positions matching TRBD1. This CDR3 contains 15 residues. Germline loops: CDR1 SNHLY, CDR2 FYNNEI. V shed 6 bases, J shed 6 bases, and the junction held 11 bases outside the gene matches. The CDR3 bases are TGTGCCAGCAGCGTGGGCCGGGACAGGGGTAGCGAGCAGTACTTC. The encoded protein is CASSVGRDRGSEQYF.

J is TRBJ2-5 and V is TRBV5-4; TRBD2 aligns across 10 bases. The CDR3 contains 13 residues. V lost 3 bases to trimming and J lost 5 bases; unmatched junction nucleotides: 1. Germline values: CDR1 SGHNT, CDR2 YYREEE (reference sequence). CDR3 coding DNA: TGTGCCAGCAGCTCTAGCGGGAGCGAGACCCAGTACTTC. Translated, it gives CASSSSGSETQYF.

To note about this clone: This probably arose from a read error, given a far larger clone one base away. The rearrangement joins TRBV6-5 to TRBJ2-2, with a tentative D call TRBD2 (5 bases). The CDR3 length is 13 residues. Germline CDR1 and CDR2: MNHEY and SVGAGI. CDR3 in DNA: TGTGCCAGCGAAAAGGGAAGCACCGGGGAGCCGTTTTTT. Translated: CASEKGSTGEPFF.

The chain carries TRBV7-2 and TRBJ1-4; D not certain. The germline CDR1 and CDR2 sequences are SGHTA and FQGNSA. This CDR3 region has 12 residues. With 5 bases removed from V and 12 bases from J, the gap between germline ends came to 13 bases. CDR3 DNA sequence: TGTGCCAGCAGCCTAGTTTACGAAGAACTGTTTTTT. Its protein product is CASSLVYEELFF.

The chain links TRBV25-1 to TRBJ2-2; 12 bases line up with TRBD1. This CDR3 has 16 amino acids. J was trimmed by 7 bases and V by 10 bases; bases with no gene match: 13. From germline, CDR1 is MGHDK and CDR2 SYGVNS. CDR3 in amino acids: CATQPGDRGQGGELFF. The CDR3 nucleotides read TGTGCCACCCAACCGGGGGACAGGGGGCAAGGCGGGGAGCTGTTTTTT.

V is TRBV9 and J is TRBJ2-3, with D maybe TRBD2 (6 bases). The germline V gene encodes CDR1 SGDLS and CDR2 YYNGEE. Trimming took off 0 bases at V and 2 bases at J, with 13 bases between the two ends. There are 16 residues in the CDR3. CDR3 sequence: CASSVVEGGPTDTQYF. In nucleotides, the CDR3 is TGTGCCAGCAGCGTAGTTGAGGGAGGTCCCACAGATACGCAGTATTTT.

With regard to this clone: This probably arose from a read error, given a far larger clone one base away. At the DNA level, this CDR3 is encoded by other sequences in the same sample as well. The rearrangement links TRBV25-1 to TRBJ1-3; D is ambiguous. The germline V and J ends were trimmed by 5 bases and 4 bases, with 6 bases remaining between them. Germline CDR1 reads MGHDK; CDR2 reads SYGVNS. The CDR3 loop spans 12 amino acids. The CDR3 nucleotides are TGTGCCAGCAGTCCATCGGGAAACACCATATATTTT. Its protein product is CASSPSGNTIYF.

This clone appeared a few times. The CDR3 DNA is TGTGCCAGCAGCTTAGGCGGGGGATCGTTCGGCGAGCAGTACTTC. Residues: CASSLGGGSFGEQYF. The gene calls are TRBV7-2 and TRBJ2-7, with 7 bases aligning to TRBD2. V lost 1 base and J lost 6; bases outside the gene matches: 9. CDR1 SGHTA and CDR2 FQGNSA come from the germline V gene. The CDR3 has 15 amino acids.

The gene calls are TRBV2 and TRBJ2-7, with TRBD1 identical over 7 bases. Germline V gene lookup returns CDR1 SNHLY and CDR2 FYNNEI. The CDR3 contains 16 residues. V lost 0 bases, J lost 4 bases, and 9 bases stayed unmatched. Written as DNA, the CDR3 is TGTGCCAGCAGTGAAGCATCGGACAGGCGTTCGTACGAGCAGTACTTC. This encodes CASSEASDRRSYEQYF.

The chain recombines TRBV29-1 with TRBJ2-3, with D maybe TRBD2 (5 bases). The CDR3 is 12 residues long. Germline loops: CDR1 SQVTM, CDR2 ANQGSEA. V lost 4 bases, J lost 6 bases, and 11 bases lay in between. As DNA, the CDR3 is TGCAGCGTTGGAGCTAGCATGGATACGCAGTATTTT. This translates into CSVGASMDTQYF.

This clone appeared once. The CDR3 reads CASSGDGNTGELFF. In nucleotides, the CDR3 is TGTGCCAGCAGTGGTGACGGGAACACCGGGGAGCTGTTTTTT. The chain links TRBV6-4 to TRBJ2-2; unclear D gene. The CDR3 spans 14 residues. Germline assignment: CDR1 MRHNA and CDR2 SNTAGT. Trimming removed 4 bases at V and 1 base at J, with 7 bases between.

This rearrangement joins TRBV7-8 to TRBJ2-3; perhaps D is TRBD1 or TRBD2 (5 bases each). The CDR3 runs to 12 residues. V lost 1 base and J 7 bases, leaving 6 bases between the germline ends. The germline CDR1 and CDR2 sequences are SGHVS and FQNEAQ. The chain's CDR3 is CASSLGGYTQYF. The CDR3 region has the DNA TGTGCCAGCAGCTTAGGGGGGTATACGCAGTATTTT. The whole variable domain, filled in from reference TRBV7-8 and TRBJ2-3, reads GAGVSQSPRYKVAKRGQDVALRCDPISGHVSLFWYQQALGQGPEFLTYFQNEAQLDKSGLPSDRFFAERPEGSVSTLKIQRTQQEDSAVYLCASSLGGYTQYFGPGTRLTVL.

As concerns this clone: This likely stems from a read error, as it lies one base from a far larger clone. This chain links TRBV25-1 with TRBJ1-4; TRBD1 agrees at 8 bases. Germline V gene data show CDR1 as MGHDK and CDR2 as SYGVNS. The CDR3 totals 15 residues. The CDR3 bases are TGTACCAGCAGTGAATATACAGGGGGAAATGAAAAACTGTTTTTT. Translating it yields CTSSEYTGGNEKLFF.

This chain links TRBV11-1 with TRBJ2-3; possibly TRBD2 for D (5 bases). The germline V and J ends were trimmed by 1 base and 3 bases, with 11 bases remaining between them. The CDR3 length is 15 residues. CDR1 is SGHAT and CDR2 is FQDESV in the germline V gene (reference sequence). The CDR3 sequence is CASSLEGARTDTQYF. The CDR3 DNA is TGTGCCAGCAGCTTAGAGGGAGCTCGTACAGATACGCAGTATTTT.

V gene TRBV18 combines with J gene TRBJ2-7; D may be TRBD1 or TRBD2 (5 bases each). This CDR3 comprises 15 residues. V was trimmed by 4 bases and J by 5 bases, leaving 18 bases between them. Germline CDR1 is KGHSH and CDR2 is LQKENI. The CDR3, as DNA: TGTGCCAGCTCACTAGGCGCAGGGACCGGGGACGAGCAGTACTTC. Translated: CASSLGAGTGDEQYF.

The chain employs TRBV30 and TRBJ2-2, with D perhaps TRBD2 (7 bases). The CDR3 has 15 amino acids. Trimming shortened V by 3 bases and J by 7 bases, and 18 bases separated the two germline ends. CDR1 is GTSNPN and CDR2 is SVGIG in the germline V gene (reference sequence). The CDR3 spells CAWRAVSGEGGELFF. In DNA form, the CDR3 reads TGTGCCTGGAGGGCGGTGTCAGGGGAGGGCGGGGAGCTGTTTTTT.

About this clone: The likely explanation is a read error, given a far larger clone one base away. J is TRBJ2-5 and V is TRBV5-6, with a tentative D call TRBD2 (5 bases). This CDR3 spans 13 amino acids. The germline CDR1 and CDR2 sequences are SGHDT and YYEEEE. Trimming removed 3 bases from V and 5 bases from J, with 11 bases in between. The CDR3 DNA reads as TGTGCCAGCAGCTCCGTGACTACTGAGACCCAGTACTTC. Its translation: CASSSVTTETQYF.

V gene TRBV5-8 combines with J gene TRBJ1-2, with TRBD1 as a possible D gene (6 bases). This CDR3 has 14 residues. The V gene's germline CDR1 is SGHTS and CDR2 YDEGEE. Trimming took off 4 bases at V and 5 bases at J, with 15 bases between the two ends. CDR3: CASSGNRVGYGYTF. CDR3 DNA sequence: TGTGCCAGCAGCGGCAACAGGGTGGGTTATGGCTACACCTTC.

This clone was observed a handful of times. The chain has TRBV9 and TRBJ2-2; a weak D match, TRBD2 (6 bases). Germline loops: CDR1 SGDLS, CDR2 YYNGEE. The CDR3 length is 14 residues. Deletions cut 5 bases from V and 4 bases from J, with 12 bases between. As DNA, the CDR3 is TGTGCCAGCAGTGAGCCCGGGGGCACCGGGGAGCTGTTTTTT. As protein: CASSEPGGTGELFF.

This clone was observed at least ten times. The sample carries other DNA sequences with the same CDR3. The chain uses TRBV5-1 and TRBJ2-5, with TRBD2 identical over 11 bases. The better agreement between TRBJ2-7 and the DNA end casts doubt on the J call. The germline V gene encodes CDR1 SGHRS and CDR2 YFSETQ. The CDR3 extends over 18 amino acids. The CDR3 is CASSLVASGRTTPYEQYF. CDR3 bases: TGCGCCAGCAGCTTGGTGGCTAGCGGGAGGACCACTCCTTACGAGCAGTACTTC.

The chain employs TRBV10-3 and TRBJ2-1; 8 bases map to TRBD2. This CDR3 region has 15 residues. V lost 6 bases and J lost 5; bases outside the gene matches: 9. Germline CDR1 and CDR2: ENHRY and SYGVKD. The CDR3 DNA reads as TGTGCCATCAGCACCGCTAGCGGGCACAACAATGAGCAGTTCTTC. Encoded protein: CAISTASGHNNEQFF.

The chain joins TRBV11-3 to TRBJ2-1; D remains unclear. Germline V gene data show CDR1 as SGHNT and CDR2 as YENEEA. With 2 bases removed from V and 5 bases from J, the gap between germline ends came to 7 bases. This CDR3 has 13 amino acids. CDR3 DNA: TGTGCCAGCAGCTTAAGCAGAAACAATGAGCAGTTCTTC. This translates into CASSLSRNNEQFF.

The chain recombines TRBV5-1 with TRBJ2-2; 12 bases map to TRBD2. The ends lost 6 bases at V and 5 bases at J; junction bases unmatched: 8. This CDR3 is built from 16 residues. Germline-derived CDR1 and CDR2 are SGHRS and YFSETQ. The CDR3: CASKLTSGSSTGELFF. The CDR3 DNA is TGCGCCAGCAAATTGACTAGCGGGAGTTCGACCGGGGAGCTGTTTTTT.

The chain has TRBV6-1 and TRBJ2-7; D is ambiguous. V gave up 7 bases and J gave up 3 bases, with 13 bases separating them. This CDR3 contains 13 residues. From germline, CDR1 is MNHNS and CDR2 SASEGT. The CDR3 protein is CASITPYLYEQYF. The CDR3 DNA sequence: TGTGCCAGCATCACACCCTACCTCTACGAGCAGTACTTC.

This clone was counted a single time. The chain uses TRBV29-1 and TRBJ1-1, with D tentatively TRBD1 (5 bases). The germline V and J ends were trimmed by 7 bases and 0 bases, with 12 bases remaining between them. The CDR3 runs to 13 residues. Germline V gene data show CDR1 as SQVTM and CDR2 as ANQGSEA. The CDR3 here is CSASGRMNTEAFF. In nucleotides, the CDR3 is TGCAGCGCCTCAGGGAGAATGAACACTGAAGCTTTCTTT.

This clone was counted a few times. The V gene is TRBV19, the J gene TRBJ2-1; 15 nucleotides line up with TRBD2. The germline gives CDR1 LNHDA, CDR2 SQIVND (reference sequence). The CDR3 is 16 amino acids. Trimming cost V 3 bases and J 7 bases; bases outside gene matches: 4. The CDR3 here is CASSIPGLAGGNEQFF. The CDR3 DNA reads as TGTGCCAGTAGTATCCCGGGACTAGCGGGAGGTAATGAGCAGTTCTTC.

Points on this clone: Distinct nucleotide sequences in the sample also encode this CDR3. The CDR3 DNA is TGTGCCAGCTCACCTTTGGACACTGAAGCTTTCTTT. It is translated as CASSPLDTEAFF. This rearrangement joins TRBV18 to TRBJ1-1; D not resolved. Looked up from germline, CDR1 is KGHSH and CDR2 is LQKENI. V shed 3 bases and J shed 3 bases, with 5 bases lying between them. The CDR3 is 12 residues long.

The chain has TRBV19 and TRBJ2-1; 10 nucleotides agree with TRBD2. The CDR3 is 15 amino acids. Looked up from germline, CDR1 is LNHDA and CDR2 is SQIVND (reference sequence). The junction had 6 bases not matched to a gene; V was cut back by 3 bases and J by 7 bases. CDR3 sequence (DNA): TGTGCCAGTAGTATTGTAGCGGGAGGACGTAATGAGCAGTTCTTC. Encoded protein: CASSIVAGGRNEQFF.

In its sample, this clone was seen many times. This chain joins TRBV18 and TRBJ2-7, with a possible D match to TRBD1 (5 bases). Germline-derived CDR1 and CDR2 are KGHSH and LQKENI. The CDR3 has 15 residues. Trimming pared 0 bases from V and 3 bases from J, leaving 12 bases between. In nucleotides, the CDR3 is TGTGCCAGCTCACCACCTTCAGGACATTACTACGAGCAGTACTTC. This sequence encodes CASSPPSGHYYEQYF.

The chain is built from TRBV19 and TRBJ1-5; perhaps TRBD1 as D (5 bases). There are 14 residues in the CDR3. In germline, CDR1 is LNHDA, CDR2 SQIVND (reference sequence). The ends were cut back, 3 bases at V and 5 bases at J, with 11 bases in the middle. The CDR3 sequence: CASSIARGDQPQHF. The DNA for the CDR3 is TGTGCCAGTAGTATCGCCCGGGGGGATCAGCCCCAGCATTTT.